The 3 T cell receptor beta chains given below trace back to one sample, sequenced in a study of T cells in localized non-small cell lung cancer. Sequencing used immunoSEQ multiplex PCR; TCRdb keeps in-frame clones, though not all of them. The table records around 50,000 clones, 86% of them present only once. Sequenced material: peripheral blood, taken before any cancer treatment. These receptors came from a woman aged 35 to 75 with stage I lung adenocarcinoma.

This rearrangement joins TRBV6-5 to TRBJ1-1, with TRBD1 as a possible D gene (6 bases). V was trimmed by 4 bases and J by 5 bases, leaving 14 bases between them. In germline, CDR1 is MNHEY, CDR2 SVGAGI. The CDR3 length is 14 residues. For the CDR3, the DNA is TGTGCCAGCAGTTCACAGGGATTCAAAACTGAAGCTTTCTTT. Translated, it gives CASSSQGFKTEAFF.

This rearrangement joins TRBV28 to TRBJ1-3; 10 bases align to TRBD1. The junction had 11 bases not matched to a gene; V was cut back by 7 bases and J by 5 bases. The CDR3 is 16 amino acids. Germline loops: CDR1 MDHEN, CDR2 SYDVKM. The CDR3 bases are TGTGCCAGCACATTCGGGACAGGGGATGAGAGAAACACCATATATTTT. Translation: CASTFGTGDERNTIYF. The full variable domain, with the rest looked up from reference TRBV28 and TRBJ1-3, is DVKVTQSSRYLVKRTGEKVFLECVQDMDHENMFWYRQDPGLGLRLIYFSYDVKMKEKGDIPEGYSVSREKKERFSLILESASTNQTSMYLCASTFGTGDERNTIYFGEGSWLTVV.

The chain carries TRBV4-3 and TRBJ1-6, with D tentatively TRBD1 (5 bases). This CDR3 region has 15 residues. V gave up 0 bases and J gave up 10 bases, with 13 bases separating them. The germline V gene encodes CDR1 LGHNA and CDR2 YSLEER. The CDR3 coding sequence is TGCGCCAGCAGCCAAGATGGGGGGTTGGAATCACCCCTCCACTTT. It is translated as CASSQDGGLESPLHF.